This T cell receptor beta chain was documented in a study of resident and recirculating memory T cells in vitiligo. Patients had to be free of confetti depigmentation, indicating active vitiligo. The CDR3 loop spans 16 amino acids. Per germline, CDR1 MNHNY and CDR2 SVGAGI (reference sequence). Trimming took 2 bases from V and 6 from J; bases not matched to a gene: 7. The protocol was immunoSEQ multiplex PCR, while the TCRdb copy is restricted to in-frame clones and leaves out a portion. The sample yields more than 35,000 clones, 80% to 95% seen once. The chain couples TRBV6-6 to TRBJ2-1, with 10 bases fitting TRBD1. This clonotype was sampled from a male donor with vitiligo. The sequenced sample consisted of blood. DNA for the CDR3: TGTGCCAGCAGTTACCCCGGGACAGGGGATCCCAATGAGCAGTTCTTC. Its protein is CASSYPGTGDPNEQFF.